These 23 T cell receptor beta chains were sequenced from one sample in a study of T cell responses to AZD1222 COVID-19 vaccine (dated by TCRdb to 2020 to 2022). The receptor library was made with the immunoSEQ multiplex PCR assay. The table was pulled from immuneACCESS by TCRdb, which kept in-frame rearrangements only. Such tables lose some clones; where checked, under half of the loss comes from unresolved V genes, and the rest has no known cause. A total of some 150,000 clones appear in this sample, approximately 90% of them only once. The ten largest clones capture under 2% of the sample. Explained via the paper, the time point label denotes: about 28 days (+/-7) after the second vaccine dose. The specimen comprised peripheral blood, sampled 28 days after the second AZD1222 dose. The receptors were gathered from an adult who received the AZD1222 COVID-19 vaccine.

This chain connects TRBV2 to TRBJ2-2; D is possibly TRBD2 (6 bases). There are 14 residues in the CDR3. V was shortened by 6 bases and J by 6 bases, with 14 bases between the two germline ends. Per the germline V gene, CDR1 is SNHLY and CDR2 is FYNNEI. Here the CDR3 reads CASRADYGAGELFF. CDR3 nucleotides: TGTGCCAGCAGGGCGGACTATGGGGCCGGGGAGCTGTTTTTT. Using reference TRBV2 and TRBJ2-2 for the parts outside the CDR3, the full variable domain is EPEVTQTPSHQVTQMGQEVILRCVPISNHLYFYWYRQILGQKVEFLVSFYNNEISEKSEIFDDQFSVERPDGSNFTLKIRSTKLEDSAMYFCASRADYGAGELFFGEGSRLTVL.

The J gene is TRBJ2-3, the V gene TRBV30; D remains ambiguous. CDR1 GTSNPN and CDR2 SVGIG come from the germline V gene (reference sequence). With 5 bases removed from V and 1 base from J, the gap between germline ends came to 13 bases. This CDR3 has 14 amino acids. As DNA, the CDR3 is TGTGCCTGGGGTTTTCAGATCGGCACAGATACGCAGTATTTT. This encodes CAWGFQIGTDTQYF.

The chain links TRBV4-1 to TRBJ2-3, with 13 bases identical to TRBD2. The CDR3 spans 17 residues. Germline V CDR1 and CDR2: MGHRA, YSYEKL. V was pared by 1 base and J by 2 bases, with 3 bases of the junction left unmatched. In DNA form, the CDR3 reads TGCGCCAGCAGCCAAGGGGGACTAGCGGGATTCACAGATACGCAGTATTTT. Translating gives CASSQGGLAGFTDTQYF.

The chain uses TRBV5-6 and TRBJ1-2; perhaps TRBD1 as D (5 bases). Per germline, CDR1 SGHDT and CDR2 YYEEEE. V shed 0 bases and J shed 7 bases, with 16 bases lying between them. There are 15 residues in the CDR3. This chain's CDR3 is CASSLAGGVMGGYTF. DNA of the CDR3: TGTGCCAGCAGCTTGGCTGGAGGGGTAATGGGTGGCTACACCTTC.

The chain links TRBV7-9 to TRBJ1-2; 9 bases fit TRBD1. The ends lost 3 bases at V and 3 bases at J; junction bases unmatched: 5. The CDR3 is 15 amino acids. Per germline, CDR1 SEHNR and CDR2 FQNEAQ (reference sequence). CDR3 sequence (DNA): TGTGCCAGCAGCTTCAGACAGGGGGGCGACTATGGCTACACCTTC. The encoded protein is CASSFRQGGDYGYTF. Combining the CDR3 with reference TRBV7-9 and TRBJ1-2 gives the whole variable domain DTGVSQNPRHKITKRGQNVTFRCDPISEHNRLYWYRQTLGQGPEFLTYFQNEAQLEKSRLLSDRFSAERPKGSFSTLEIQRTEQGDSAMYLCASSFRQGGDYGYTFGSGTRLTVV.

This clone came up a few times. This chain uses TRBV4-2 with TRBJ2-2; D unresolved. The V gene's germline CDR1 is LGHNA and CDR2 YNFKEQ. The V end was cut by 4 bases, the J end by 5 bases, with 8 bases between. The CDR3 consists of 13 residues. CDR3 loop: CASSPSHTGELFF. CDR3 sequence (DNA): TGTGCCAGCAGCCCAAGCCATACCGGGGAGCTGTTTTTT.

The chain combines TRBV15 with TRBJ2-3; 8 bases are a match to TRBD2. This CDR3 region has 15 residues. The ends lost 5 bases at V and 0 bases at J; junction bases unmatched: 4. Germline V gene lookup returns CDR1 LNHNV and CDR2 YYDKDF (reference sequence). The chain's CDR3 is CATSPRGGSTDTQYF. In DNA form, the CDR3 reads TGTGCCACCAGCCCCCGGGGGGGCAGCACAGATACGCAGTATTTT.

The chain carries TRBV6-2 or TRBV6-3 and TRBJ2-1, with 11 bases aligning to TRBD2. V gave up 4 bases and J gave up 4 bases; unmatched junction bases: 3. The CDR3 totals 15 residues. From germline, CDR1 is MNHEY and CDR2 SVGEGT. The CDR3 loop reads CASSWGLADYNEQFF. CDR3 nucleotide sequence: TGTGCCAGCAGTTGGGGACTAGCGGATTACAATGAGCAGTTCTTC.

The chain recombines TRBV6-2 or TRBV6-3 with TRBJ2-7, with TRBD2 identical over 8 bases. V was pared by 5 bases and J by 3 bases, with 6 bases of the junction left unmatched. The CDR3 runs 14 residues. Germline V CDR1 and CDR2: MNHEY, SVGEGT. The CDR3 loop is CASSKAGVFYEQYF. The DNA of the CDR3 is TGTGCCAGCAGTAAAGCGGGAGTGTTCTACGAGCAGTACTTC.

The chain recombines TRBV14 with TRBJ1-2; D uncertain. The germline gives CDR1 SGHDN, CDR2 FVKESK. CDR3 length: 14 residues. The germline V and J ends were trimmed by 6 bases and 7 bases, with 18 bases remaining between them. The CDR3 spells CASRRTGSGSGYTF. The DNA of the CDR3 is TGTGCCAGCAGACGAACTGGGTCAGGCAGTGGCTACACCTTC.

The chain links TRBV7-9 to TRBJ2-6, with TRBD1 as a possible D gene (7 bases). Deletions cut 8 bases from V and 0 bases from J, with 14 bases between. Germline V lookup: CDR1 SEHNR, CDR2 FQNEAQ (reference sequence). CDR3 length equals 16 residues. CDR3 sequence (DNA): TGTGCCAGCGCGCGGGGACAGACCTCTGGGGCCAACGTCCTGACTTTC. Protein sequence: CASARGQTSGANVLTF. Based on the CDR3 plus reference TRBV7-9 and TRBJ2-6, the full variable domain is DTGVSQNPRHKITKRGQNVTFRCDPISEHNRLYWYRQTLGQGPEFLTYFQNEAQLEKSRLLSDRFSAERPKGSFSTLEIQRTEQGDSAMYLCASARGQTSGANVLTFGAGSRLTVL.

The chain has TRBV13 and TRBJ2-1, with D maybe TRBD1 (6 bases). CDR3 length: 15 residues. The germline CDR1 and CDR2 sequences are PRHDT and FYEKMQ (reference sequence). V was trimmed by 8 bases and J by 8 bases, leaving 22 bases between them. The CDR3 sequence is CASSKQQQGVDEQFF. DNA of the CDR3: TGTGCCAGCTCGAAACAACAACAGGGTGTAGATGAGCAGTTCTTC.

The chain couples TRBV29-1 to TRBJ1-1; D unclear. V lost 6 bases and J 7 bases, leaving 12 bases between the germline ends. CDR1 is SQVTM, CDR2 ANQGSEA, per germline. The CDR3 extends over 11 amino acids. The CDR3 protein is CSVRMDGEAFF. The CDR3, as DNA: TGCAGCGTCCGAATGGACGGTGAAGCTTTCTTT.

The chain links TRBV12-3 or TRBV12-4 to TRBJ1-1; D is undetermined. Deletions cut 3 bases from V and 4 bases from J, with 6 bases between. There are 12 residues in the CDR3. The CDR3 loop is CASSFISTEAFF. CDR3 DNA sequence: TGTGCCAGCAGTTTTATAAGCACTGAAGCTTTCTTT.

The J gene is TRBJ2-1, the V gene TRBV9; 7 bases are a match to TRBD2. In germline, CDR1 is SGDLS, CDR2 YYNGEE. CDR3 length: 14 amino acids. V lost 4 bases and J lost 8; bases outside the gene matches: 9. CDR3 residues: CASSLRDYGYEQFF. CDR3 bases: TGTGCCAGCAGCCTCCGGGACTATGGATATGAGCAGTTCTTC.

This clone was found a few times. The chain recombines TRBV5-4 with TRBJ1-2; D is unresolved. The germline V gene encodes CDR1 SGHNT and CDR2 YYREEE (reference sequence). V was cut by 3 bases and J by 2 bases, with 14 bases left in between. The CDR3 sequence is 15 residues long. The CDR3 DNA reads as TGTGCCAGCAGCTGGGGATTAGGGCAGAACTATGGCTACACCTTC. Its translation: CASSWGLGQNYGYTF.

The chain combines TRBV6-5 with TRBJ1-3; D remains unclear. CDR1 MNHEY and CDR2 SVGAGI come from the germline V gene. Trimming left V 9 bases short and J 7 bases short, with 13 bases between. The CDR3 spans 12 residues. CDR3 sequence: CASTNPGNTIYF. DNA for the CDR3: TGTGCCAGTACCAACCCGGGGAACACCATATATTTT.

This chain uses TRBV2 with TRBJ1-4; TRBD1 matches at 8 bases. The germline V gene encodes CDR1 SNHLY and CDR2 FYNNEI. The CDR3 is 18 amino acids. Trimming at V came to 3 bases and at J to 7 bases, leaving 16 bases not matched to a gene. CDR3 in amino acids: CASSDSGGGQGPFEKLFF. CDR3 coding DNA: TGTGCCAGCAGTGATTCGGGCGGCGGACAGGGACCCTTTGAAAAACTGTTTTTT.

The CDR3 sequence: CSVESREETQYF. CDR3 DNA sequence: TGCAGCGTTGAAAGCAGGGAAGAGACCCAGTACTTC. The chain recombines TRBV29-1 with TRBJ2-5, with D possibly TRBD1 on 5 matching bases. The length of the CDR3 is 12 residues. Trimming took 2 bases from V and 3 from J, leaving 7 bases between them. Germline V lookup: CDR1 SQVTM, CDR2 ANQGSEA.

V usage is TRBV5-5 and J usage is TRBJ1-4; D ambiguous. The germline V and J ends were trimmed by 0 bases and 0 bases, with 9 bases remaining between them. The germline CDR1 and CDR2 sequences are SGHKS and YYEKEE (reference sequence). The CDR3 is made up of 16 amino acids. The CDR3 DNA reads TGTGCCAGCAGCTTGGGGCTTATTGCAACTAATGAAAAACTGTTTTTT. Protein sequence: CASSLGLIATNEKLFF.

The chain combines TRBV15 with TRBJ2-7; the D is unclear. Trimming pared 8 bases from V and 6 bases from J, leaving 20 bases between. This CDR3 region has 14 residues. Germline V gene lookup returns CDR1 LNHNV and CDR2 YYDKDF (reference sequence). CDR3 bases: TGTGCCACCCGCCTACCGGGTCCTCAAGGCGAGCAGTACTTC. Translated: CATRLPGPQGEQYF.

The chain joins TRBV24-1 to TRBJ2-3, with 8 bases matching TRBD2. The CDR3 consists of 16 residues. CDR1 and CDR2 from the germline V gene are KGHDR and SFDVKD. V was clipped by 4 bases and J by 1 base; unmatched bases: 6. The DNA for the CDR3 is TGTGCCACCAGTGAGCTGAGCGGGAGCGGCACAGATACGCAGTATTTT. Residues: CATSELSGSGTDTQYF.

This clone has only a few counts. This chain links TRBV5-1 with TRBJ2-2, with 8 nucleotides matching TRBD2. The CDR3 has 17 amino acids. In germline, CDR1 is SGHRS, CDR2 YFSETQ. The V and J ends lost 1 base and 6 bases, in that order; junction bases with no gene match: 11. The CDR3 DNA is TGCGCCAGCAGCTTGTCCGGAGCGGGAGACCCCTCCGGGGAGCTGTTTTTT. This sequence encodes CASSLSGAGDPSGELFF.